These 10 T cell receptor beta chains share one sample of origin, sequenced in a study of blood T cell repertoires in COVID-19. Sequenced by immunoSEQ multiplex PCR; TCRdb stores in-frame clones only, minus some. Of over 200,000 clones in the sample, around 83% were seen once. The sequenced sample was peripheral blood. All receptors derive from an elderly man with acute or convalescent COVID-19.

J is TRBJ2-7 and V is TRBV2, with D tentatively TRBD1 (6 bases). With 8 bases removed from V and 4 bases from J, the gap between germline ends came to 15 bases. CDR1 and CDR2 from the germline V gene are SNHLY and FYNNEI. The CDR3 length is 13 residues. DNA for the CDR3: TGTGCCAGCCATTTCGACAGGTCTTACGAGCAGTACTTC. Translated, it gives CASHFDRSYEQYF.

This clone has more than one count but fewer than ten. This sequence joins TRBV4-1 and TRBJ1-3, with unresolved D. V was cut by 0 bases and J by 7 bases, with 10 bases left in between. This CDR3 has 14 amino acids. CDR1 MGHRA and CDR2 YSYEKL come from the germline V gene. The CDR3 region has the DNA TGCGCCAGCAGCCAAGATCTGAGGGCGAACACCATATATTTT. This translates into CASSQDLRANTIYF.

The genes are TRBV3-1 (or the pseudogene TRBV3-2) and TRBJ2-5; TRBD1 is a possible D gene (5 bases). This CDR3 is 15 amino acids long. Germline V CDR1 and CDR2: LGHDT, YNNKEL (reference sequence). Trimming stripped 0 bases from V and 0 bases from J, with 8 bases between. CDR3 loop: CASSQEVQDQETQYF. The CDR3, as DNA: TGTGCCAGCAGCCAAGAAGTACAGGACCAAGAGACCCAGTACTTC.

The rearrangement joins TRBV6-8 to TRBJ2-5, with D possibly matching TRBD2 (6 bases). The CDR3 is 19 residues long. V was shortened by 0 bases and J by 2 bases, with 22 bases between the two germline ends. Germline lookup yields CDR1 MNHGY and CDR2 SAAAGT. CDR3 protein: CASSYSIVRGGSAQETQYF. CDR3 DNA sequence: TGTGCCAGCAGTTACTCAATCGTTCGGGGAGGATCGGCACAAGAGACCCAGTACTTC.

This clone occurred once. The rearrangement links TRBV7-9 to TRBJ2-7; 8 positions match TRBD1. CDR1 SEHNR and CDR2 FQNEAQ come from the germline V gene (reference sequence). J lost 0 bases, V lost 0 bases, and 4 bases had no gene match. The CDR3 sequence is 16 residues long. The DNA of the CDR3 is TGTGCCAGCAGCTTAGCGTCAGGACAGGGCTCCTACGAGCAGTACTTC. Residues: CASSLASGQGSYEQYF.

The chain carries TRBV5-1 and TRBJ1-1, with 7 bases identical to TRBD1. This CDR3 comprises 15 residues. Germline lookup yields CDR1 SGHRS and CDR2 YFSETQ. V was clipped by 3 bases and J by 1 base; unmatched bases: 6. The CDR3 DNA follows: TGCGCCAGCAGCTACCGGACAGGCCAGAACACTGAAGCTTTCTTT. Protein: CASSYRTGQNTEAFF.

This clone was observed a handful of times. V gene TRBV5-1 combines with J gene TRBJ1-5, with TRBD1 matching over 9 bases. CDR3 length: 17 amino acids. The germline V gene has CDR1 SGHRS and CDR2 YFSETQ. The V gene end was trimmed by 6 bases and the J gene end by 3 bases; junction bases not matched to a gene: 13. The DNA of the CDR3 is TGCGCCAGCACCAAGCCCCCGGGACAGGGTTACAATCAGCCCCAGCATTTT. This translates into CASTKPPGQGYNQPQHF.

The CDR3 DNA follows: TGTGCCAGCAGTTTTCATTCCACCGGGGAGCTGTTTTTT. Protein sequence: CASSFHSTGELFF. The chain is built from TRBV27 and TRBJ2-2; D remains ambiguous. The CDR3 contains 13 residues. The V end lost 3 bases, the J end lost 4 bases, and 6 bases lay between the germline ends. CDR1 is MNHEY and CDR2 is SMNVEV in the germline V gene (reference sequence).

As for this clone: Different DNA sequences within this sample yield the same CDR3. The chain carries TRBV10-3 and TRBJ1-5, with D possibly being TRBD1 (6 bases). Trimming removed 5 bases at V and 3 bases at J, with 8 bases between. The V gene's germline CDR1 is ENHRY and CDR2 SYGVKD. The CDR3 loop spans 13 amino acids. The CDR3 region has the DNA TGTGCCATCAGTAGGGACAACAATCAGCCCCAGCATTTT. This sequence encodes CAISRDNNQPQHF.

This clone was picked up one time. V usage is TRBV5-4 and J usage is TRBJ1-1; D might be TRBD1 (6 bases). V was clipped by 4 bases and J by 8 bases, with 18 bases between them. CDR3 size: 14 residues. CDR1 is SGHNT, CDR2 YYREEE, per germline (reference sequence). The CDR3 bases are TGTGCCAGCAGCGTTGTCGGGGGGCTGGGGGAAGCTTTCTTT. It codes for CASSVVGGLGEAFF. Full variable domain (missing parts from reference TRBV5-4 and TRBJ1-1): ETGVTQSPTHLIKTRGQQVTLRCSSQSGHNTVSWYQQALGQGPQFIFQYYREEENGRGNFPPRFSGLQFPNYSSELNVNALELDDSALYLCASSVVGGLGEAFFGQGTRLTVV.